Listed here are 14 T cell receptor beta chains from one sample, sequenced in a study of CD8 T cells in ankylosing spondylitis. No antigens are known for them. TCRdb reprocessed the 5' RACE reads via MiXCR and lists one record per CDR3 protein. The data hold hundreds of thousands of distinct CDR3 sequences, with about an eighth observed a single time. Overall study findings and caveats: A motif in TCR beta, a set of seven to nine highly homologous variants, appeared characteristic of ankylosing spondylitis blood.

The specimen was blood, either unsorted or a sorted T cell fraction (not recorded which). Receptors were obtained from a male donor with ankylosing spondylitis.

The chain uses TRBV20-1 and TRBJ1-5, with no clear D. In germline, CDR1 is DFQATT, CDR2 SNEGSKA (reference sequence). This CDR3 is 14 amino acids long. Trimming took 1 base from V and 6 from J, leaving 13 bases between them. In DNA form, the CDR3 reads TGCAGTGCTAGAGGACCCCTATTGGGTCAGCCCCAGCATTTT. It codes for CSARGPLLGQPQHF.

The table lists this clonotype with a few counts. The V call is TRBV18, the J call TRBJ1-5; D is perhaps TRBD1 (5 bases). Germline-derived CDR1 and CDR2 are KGHSH and LQKENI. V dropped 5 bases and J dropped 1 base, with 12 bases sitting between them. This CDR3 contains 15 residues. The CDR3 DNA is TGTGCCAGCTCATCCGGCCGGGACAGCAATCAGCCCCAGCATTTT. Translation: CASSSGRDSNQPQHF.

This chain joins TRBV7-2 and TRBJ2-5; 14 bases are a match to TRBD2. V was clipped by 5 bases and J by 5 bases; unmatched bases: 10. The germline CDR1 and CDR2 sequences are SGHTA and FQGNSA. There are 17 residues in the CDR3. Here the CDR3 reads CASSRLAGGPAEETQYF. The CDR3, as DNA: TGTGCCAGCAGCCGACTAGCGGGGGGGCCAGCAGAGGAGACCCAGTACTTC.

This clonotype was seen more than once but under ten times. The chain links TRBV12-3 or TRBV12-4 to TRBJ2-2, with 8 bases lining up with TRBD2. V was pared by 6 bases and J by 4 bases, with 10 bases of the junction left unmatched. The CDR3 covers 16 residues. The DNA of the CDR3 is TGTGCCAGCAGCCCGCGGGGGGCGCGAGGCACCGGGGAGCTGTTTTTT. This encodes CASSPRGARGTGELFF.

Many counts were recorded for this clonotype. The genes are TRBV6-6 and TRBJ1-5; D unclear. V dropped 7 bases and J dropped 3 bases, with 7 bases sitting between them. Germline V gene lookup returns CDR1 MNHNY and CDR2 SVGAGI (reference sequence). The CDR3 spans 12 residues. The DNA of the CDR3 is TGTGCCAGCATGCTTAACAATCAGCCCCAGCATTTT. It yields the protein CASMLNNQPQHF.

This clonotype was seen ten or more times. This chain joins TRBV12-3 or TRBV12-4 and TRBJ1-1; D unclear. Deletions cut 7 bases from V and 2 bases from J, with 5 bases between. This CDR3 is built from 11 residues. The CDR3 protein is CASILNTEAFF. DNA for the CDR3: TGTGCCAGCATATTAAACACTGAAGCTTTCTTT.

This clonotype was seen a handful of times. The junction shows a germline mismatch at one end, possibly a read error. The rearrangement links TRBV7-7 to TRBJ2-7; D is undetermined. The CDR3 covers 13 residues. Per the germline V gene, CDR1 is SSHAT and CDR2 is FNYEAQ (reference sequence). This CDR3 is CASSLDRQDEQYF. Here the CDR3 DNA reads TGTGCTAGCAGCTTAGACCGCCAGGACGAGCAGTACTTC.

This clonotype was counted at least ten times. A much larger clone is a single base away; this may be a read error. The V gene is TRBV5-1, the J gene TRBJ2-1; D might be TRBD1 (6 bases). The V gene's germline CDR1 is SGHRS and CDR2 YFSETQ. V lost 0 bases and J lost 4, with 8 bases in between. The CDR3 length is 14 residues. The CDR3 DNA is TGCGCCAGCAGCTTGGGGGACAAGTACAATGAGCAGTTCTTC. This gives the protein CASSLGDKYNEQFF.

V gene TRBV6-7 combines with J gene TRBJ2-7; 9 positions match TRBD1. TRBV6-7 is recorded as an ORF, its role being uncertain. The ends lost 8 bases at V and 6 bases at J; junction bases unmatched: 8. The CDR3 extends over 13 amino acids. The CDR3 spells CASRETGGSEQYF. Written as DNA, the CDR3 is TGTGCCAGCCGGGAGACAGGGGGATCCGAGCAGTACTTC.

This chain connects TRBV12-3 or TRBV12-4 to TRBJ1-1, with D unclear. Trimming pared 8 bases from V and 1 base from J, leaving 11 bases between. CDR3 length: 13 residues. CDR3: CASRRSGNTEAFF. In DNA, the CDR3 is TGTGCCAGCCGTCGCTCAGGGAACACTGAAGCTTTCTTT.

This clonotype was seen a handful of times. V gene TRBV18 combines with J gene TRBJ1-1, with 7 bases aligning to TRBD1. V dropped 2 bases and J dropped 6; count of bases not matched to a gene: 6. Germline-derived CDR1 and CDR2 are KGHSH and LQKENI. The CDR3 has 14 residues. CDR3 in amino acids: CASSPNTGAPEAFF. The DNA of the CDR3 is TGTGCCAGCTCACCAAACACAGGGGCCCCTGAAGCTTTCTTT.

There are a few counts of this clonotype. V is TRBV2 and J is TRBJ1-1, with D unclear. Trimming shortened V by 6 bases and J by 1 base, and 18 bases separated the two germline ends. The CDR3 totals 16 residues. Germline CDR1 SNHLY, CDR2 FYNNEI. The CDR3 DNA follows: TGTGCCAGCAGCCTATCCCAGACTTACCAGAACACTGAAGCTTTCTTT. Amino acids: CASSLSQTYQNTEAFF. Full variable domain (remainder filled in from reference TRBV2 and TRBJ1-1): EPEVTQTPSHQVTQMGQEVILRCVPISNHLYFYWYRQILGQKVEFLVSFYNNEISEKSEIFDDQFSVERPDGSNFTLKIRSTKLEDSAMYFCASSLSQTYQNTEAFFGQGTRLTVV.

This clonotype was recorded at least ten times. The chain uses TRBV20-1 and TRBJ1-1; D uncertain. Per the germline V gene, CDR1 is DFQATT and CDR2 is SNEGSKA (reference sequence). The CDR3 extends over 11 amino acids. With 4 bases removed from V and 5 bases from J, the gap between germline ends came to 8 bases. The CDR3 nucleotides are TGCAGTGCTATAAGTAGGACTGAAGCTTTCTTT. It is translated as CSAISRTEAFF.

This chain uses TRBV9 with TRBJ1-1, with D tentatively TRBD1 (5 bases). The CDR3 runs 16 residues. The germline V gene has CDR1 SGDLS and CDR2 YYNGEE. The V gene lost 0 bases and the J gene lost 5 bases, with 17 bases spanning the gap. The CDR3 coding sequence is TGTGCCAGCAGCGTAGCTGGGACGGCGGGCGGGACTGAAGCTTTCTTT. It specifies CASSVAGTAGGTEAFF.